The present T cell receptor beta chain was sequenced within a study of T cells in Graves' hyperthyroidism and ophthalmopathy. Study details: At initial diagnosis, before any treatment had begun, peripheral blood was obtained.

Regarding this clonotype: A much larger clone lies one base from this, so it may be a read error.

TCR beta CDR3 regions were amplified from RNA. HTBI primers were employed in a first-round RT-PCR of the TCR CDR3. TCRdb passed the multiplex PCR reads through MiXCR, listing each CDR3 protein once. The sample has roughly 170,000 distinct CDR3 sequences; 15% to 20% are singletons. The CDR3 runs 13 residues. The germline CDR1 and CDR2 sequences are SNHLY and FYNNEI. The hyperthyroidism was newly diagnosed and had lasted under 2 months; the patients were aged 18 to 65. Diagnosing involved the use of clinical symptoms, serum thyroxine and TRAb, thyroid ultrasound and orbital computed tomography. The J gene is TRBJ2-7, the V gene TRBV2; D is ambiguous. This receptor was obtained from a woman in her fifties or sixties with Graves' hyperthyroidism. Sequencing was performed on blood. CDR3 in DNA: TGTGACAGCAGTGAAGCCCAGTTCTACGAGCAGTACTTC. Its translation: CDSSEAQFYEQYF.